The rows below give T cell receptor beta chains drawn from one sample of a study of blood T cell repertoires in COVID-19. This table comes from immunoSEQ multiplex PCR, and its TCRdb copy is limited to in-frame clones, with some not included. The sample carries about 170,000 clones, around 86% recorded once. Sequenced sample: peripheral blood. Receptor source: a man between 65 and 85 years old with acute or convalescent COVID-19. Both conserved end residues are part of each CDR3. A D gene is named only where the DNA matches it firmly. Size is stated for part of the rows, as once, few or many counts, or as a class when the clone is expanded.

D: NA; J: TRBJ2-3; size: once; length: 14; V: TRBV5-1; CDR3: CASRLATSPNTQYF; DNA: TGCGCCAGCAGACTAGCTACATCCCCCAATACGCAGTATTTT
D: NA; J: TRBJ2-1; size: NA; length: 14; V: TRBV7-2; CDR3: CASSLGGSHHEQFF; DNA: TGTGCCAGCAGCTTAGGTGGTAGTCACCATGAGCAGTTCTTC
D: TRBD1; J: TRBJ2-1; size: NA; length: 15; V: TRBV19; CDR3: CASSVTWDREGEQFF; DNA: TGTGCCAGTAGTGTAACATGGGACAGGGAAGGTGAGCAGTTCTTC
D: TRBD2; J: TRBJ2-7; size: NA; length: 13; V: TRBV10-3; CDR3: CAIRGQVGGEQYF; DNA: TGTGCCATCAGAGGGCAGGTCGGGGGGGAGCAGTACTTC
D: NA; J: TRBJ1-2; size: NA; length: 13; V: TRBV12-3/TRBV12-4; CDR3: CASRTQGHSGYTF; DNA: TGTGCCAGCAGAACTCAGGGCCATTCGGGCTACACCTTC
D: NA; J: TRBJ1-2; size: NA; length: 12; V: TRBV3-1/TRBV3-2; CDR3: CASSQRQTGYTF; DNA: TGTGCCAGCAGCCAACGACAGACTGGCTACACCTTC
D: NA; J: TRBJ2-3; size: NA; length: 13; V: TRBV5-1; CDR3: CASGGPSTDTQYF; DNA: TGCGCCAGCGGCGGGCCTAGCACAGATACGCAGTATTTT
D: NA; J: TRBJ2-5; size: NA; length: 15; V: TRBV5-4; CDR3: CASSLAGQRAETQYF; DNA: TGTGCCAGCAGCTTGGCCGGTCAGCGGGCGGAGACCCAGTACTTC
D: NA; J: TRBJ2-5; size: NA; length: 14; V: TRBV3-1/TRBV3-2; CDR3: CASSQDLGRGTQYF; DNA: TGTGCCAGCAGCCAAGATCTCGGGCGGGGAACCCAGTACTTC
D: TRBD1; J: TRBJ1-5; size: NA; length: 18; V: TRBV28; CDR3: CASSQITGTGRSNQPQHF; DNA: TGTGCCAGCAGCCAGATCACCGGGACAGGGAGAAGCAATCAGCCCCAGCATTTT
D: NA; J: TRBJ2-5; size: NA; length: 13; V: TRBV6-2/TRBV6-3; CDR3: CASSHTGQETQYF; DNA: TGTGCCAGCAGCCATACTGGTCAAGAGACCCAGTACTTC
D: TRBD2; J: TRBJ2-6; size: few; length: 18; V: TRBV5-5; CDR3: CASSLVSGGFSGANVLTF; DNA: TGTGCCAGCAGCTTGGTCAGCGGGGGTTTCTCTGGGGCCAACGTCCTGACTTTC
D: TRBD2; J: TRBJ2-5; size: NA; length: 13; V: TRBV10-3; CDR3: CAITGGGRETQYF; DNA: TGTGCCATCACTGGCGGGGGACGGGAGACCCAGTACTTC
D: NA; J: TRBJ2-6; size: few; length: 18; V: TRBV18; CDR3: CASSLGSAAESGANVLTF; DNA: TGTGCCAGCTCACTGGGGAGCGCAGCGGAGTCTGGGGCCAACGTCCTGACTTTC
D: NA; J: TRBJ1-5; size: NA; length: 13; V: TRBV9; CDR3: CASSATVNQPQHF; DNA: TGTGCCAGCAGTGCTACCGTCAATCAGCCCCAGCATTTT
D: NA; J: TRBJ1-2; size: few; length: 12; V: TRBV28; CDR3: CASSDSRYGYTF; DNA: TGTGCCAGCAGCGACAGTCGCTATGGCTACACCTTC
D: TRBD1; J: TRBJ1-1; size: once; length: 14; V: TRBV6-5; CDR3: CASINRGLSTEAFF; DNA: TGTGCCAGCATCAACAGGGGGCTGAGCACTGAAGCTTTCTTT
D: TRBD2; J: TRBJ2-2; size: NA; length: 19; V: TRBV24-1; CDR3: CATSDFRTSGGVAAGELFF; DNA: TGTGCCACCAGTGATTTCCGGACTAGCGGGGGGGTTGCTGCCGGGGAGCTGTTTTTT
D: TRBD1; J: TRBJ2-5; size: NA; length: 13; V: TRBV19; CDR3: CATTSSGGGPQYF; DNA: TGTGCCACTACGTCCTCAGGGGGCGGGCCCCAGTACTTC
D: TRBD1; J: TRBJ1-1; size: NA; length: 15; V: TRBV3-1/TRBV3-2; CDR3: CASSLRWTGGSEAFF; DNA: TGTGCCAGCAGCCTGAGATGGACAGGGGGGTCTGAAGCTTTCTTT
D: TRBD1; J: TRBJ1-3; size: NA; length: 18; V: TRBV7-9; CDR3: CASSLASGQGYSGNTIYF; DNA: TGTGCCAGCAGCTTAGCATCTGGACAGGGTTACTCTGGAAACACCATATATTTT
D: TRBD2; J: TRBJ2-3; size: NA; length: 16; V: TRBV11-2; CDR3: CASSFRSGGATDTQYF; DNA: TGTGCCAGCAGCTTTAGGAGCGGGGGGGCCACAGATACGCAGTATTTT
D: NA; J: TRBJ2-1; size: NA; length: 13; V: TRBV5-4; CDR3: CASSVDGRNEQFF; DNA: TGTGCCAGCAGCGTGGATGGGCGCAATGAGCAGTTCTTC
D: NA; J: TRBJ2-2; size: NA; length: 13; V: TRBV3-1/TRBV3-2; CDR3: CASSPTYTGELFF; DNA: TGTGCCAGCAGCCCCACATACACCGGGGAGCTGTTTTTT
D: NA; J: TRBJ2-1; size: few; length: 12; V: TRBV7-3; CDR3: CASSLLGGEQFF; DNA: TGTGCCAGCAGCTTATTAGGGGGTGAGCAGTTCTTC
D: NA; J: TRBJ1-2; size: NA; length: 14; V: TRBV3-1/TRBV3-2; CDR3: CASSQGGGEYGYTF; DNA: TGTGCCAGCAGCCAAGGAGGCGGGGAATATGGCTACACCTTC
D: TRBD1; J: TRBJ1-5; size: NA; length: 15; V: TRBV7-2; CDR3: CASSPVTGIFQPQHF; DNA: TGTGCCAGCAGCCCGGTGACAGGGATTTTTCAGCCCCAGCATTTT
D: NA; J: TRBJ1-6; size: NA; length: 15; V: TRBV3-1/TRBV3-2; CDR3: CASSQGTGGDSPLHF; DNA: TGTGCCAGCAGCCAAGGGACTGGGGGGGATTCACCCCTCCACTTT
D: TRBD1; J: TRBJ1-5; size: NA; length: 15; V: TRBV15; CDR3: CATSRSTGTYQPQHF; DNA: TGTGCCACCAGCAGATCGACAGGGACGTATCAGCCCCAGCATTTT
D: NA; J: TRBJ1-1; size: few; length: 14; V: TRBV19; CDR3: CASRLQGRFGEAFF; DNA: TGTGCCAGTAGGCTACAGGGTCGGTTTGGTGAAGCTTTCTTT
D: TRBD1; J: TRBJ2-7; size: NA; length: 15; V: TRBV6-5; CDR3: CASSPGTGVSYEQYF; DNA: TGTGCCAGCAGCCCCGGGACAGGTGTATCCTACGAGCAGTACTTC
D: NA; J: TRBJ1-2; size: NA; length: 13; V: TRBV5-6; CDR3: CASSLSLNYGYTF; DNA: TGTGCCAGCAGCTTGTCTCTGAACTATGGCTACACCTTC
D: TRBD1; J: TRBJ1-4; size: few; length: 16; V: TRBV2; CDR3: CASSVPETGANEKLFF; DNA: TGTGCCAGCAGTGTCCCCGAGACAGGGGCTAATGAAAAACTGTTTTTT
D: NA; J: TRBJ1-4; size: NA; length: 15; V: TRBV21-1; CDR3: CASSKSGTGNEKLFF; DNA: TGTGCCAGCAGCAAGTCAGGGACAGGTAATGAAAAACTGTTTTTT
D: TRBD2; J: TRBJ2-3; size: NA; length: 14; V: TRBV9; CDR3: CASSGSGGLDTQYF; DNA: TGTGCCAGCAGCGGAAGCGGGGGCCTAGATACGCAGTATTTT
D: TRBD1; J: TRBJ1-2; size: once; length: 14; V: TRBV5-1; CDR3: CASSLEGQGIGYTF; DNA: TGCGCCAGCAGCTTGGAGGGACAGGGAATTGGCTACACCTTC
D: NA; J: TRBJ1-1; size: once; length: 13; V: TRBV20-1; CDR3: CSASAAGVTEAFF; DNA: TGCAGTGCTAGTGCGGCAGGGGTCACTGAAGCTTTCTTT
D: TRBD2; J: TRBJ2-7; size: NA; length: 17; V: TRBV5-1; CDR3: CASSLMITAGELYEQYF; DNA: TGCGCCAGCAGCTTAATGATTACTGCGGGAGAACTCTACGAGCAGTACTTC
D: TRBD2; J: TRBJ2-3; size: NA; length: 14; V: TRBV6-5; CDR3: CAGRETLSTDTQYF; DNA: TGTGCCGGGCGGGAGACCCTTAGCACAGATACGCAGTATTTT
D: NA; J: TRBJ2-1; size: once; length: 15; V: TRBV15; CDR3: CATSRGTSGINEQFF; DNA: TGTGCCACCAGCAGAGGGACCTCCGGGATTAATGAGCAGTTCTTC
D: TRBD1; J: TRBJ2-1; size: NA; length: 16; V: TRBV5-1; CDR3: CASSLGSGTGDQEQFF; DNA: TGCGCCAGCAGCTTGGGATCCGGGACAGGGGATCAGGAGCAGTTCTTC
D: NA; J: TRBJ2-7; size: NA; length: 13; V: TRBV15; CDR3: CATSGGGKTEQYF; DNA: TGTGCCACCAGCGGCGGCGGGAAAACGGAGCAGTACTTC
D: NA; J: TRBJ2-5; size: NA; length: 14; V: TRBV9; CDR3: CASSSEASRETQYF; DNA: TGTGCCAGCAGCTCAGAGGCATCACGGGAGACCCAGTACTTC
D: TRBD1; J: TRBJ1-5; size: NA; length: 14; V: TRBV19; CDR3: CAVTDRVGNQPQHF; DNA: TGTGCCGTTACTGACAGGGTGGGCAATCAGCCCCAGCATTTT
D: NA; J: TRBJ2-3; size: NA; length: 15; V: TRBV27; CDR3: CASSLHGFSTDTQYF; DNA: TGTGCCAGCAGTTTGCACGGTTTCAGCACAGATACGCAGTATTTT
D: NA; J: TRBJ1-1; size: NA; length: 13; V: TRBV5-1; CDR3: CASSLAGNTEAFF; DNA: TGCGCCAGCAGCTTGGCGGGTAACACTGAAGCTTTCTTT
D: NA; J: TRBJ2-5; size: NA; length: 17; V: TRBV10-1; CDR3: CASSEGARTILQETQYF; DNA: TGCGCCAGCAGTGAGGGGGCCAGGACCATCCTTCAAGAGACCCAGTACTTC
D: TRBD2; J: TRBJ2-1; size: once; length: 17; V: TRBV9; CDR3: CASSVLGSGASYNEQFF; DNA: TGTGCCAGCAGCGTTTTGGGGAGCGGGGCTTCCTACAATGAGCAGTTCTTC
D: NA; J: TRBJ1-6; size: NA; length: 15; V: TRBV2; CDR3: CASSERAGDNSPLHF; DNA: TGTGCCAGCAGTGAGAGGGCAGGGGATAATTCACCCCTCCACTTT
D: NA; J: TRBJ2-1; size: NA; length: 14; V: TRBV20-1; CDR3: CSASGGHSYNEQFF; DNA: TGCAGTGCTAGTGGGGGACACTCCTACAATGAGCAGTTCTTC
D: NA; J: TRBJ2-1; size: NA; length: 16; V: TRBV21-1; CDR3: CASSKERTSGSSEQFF; DNA: TGTGCCAGCAGCAAAGAGCGGACTAGCGGGAGCAGTGAGCAGTTCTTC
D: NA; J: TRBJ2-2; size: NA; length: 13; V: TRBV10-1; CDR3: CASSGDFHRELFF; DNA: TGCGCCAGCAGTGGGGACTTCCACAGAGAGCTGTTTTTT
D: NA; J: TRBJ2-3; size: NA; length: 13; V: TRBV10-3; CDR3: CAISVPDADTQYF; DNA: TGTGCCATCAGTGTCCCAGATGCAGATACGCAGTATTTT
D: TRBD1; J: TRBJ2-3; size: NA; length: 14; V: TRBV18; CDR3: CASSPDRVTDTQYF; DNA: TGTGCCAGCTCACCCGACAGGGTCACAGATACGCAGTATTTT
D: NA; J: TRBJ1-3; size: NA; length: 16; V: TRBV27; CDR3: CASSLSSEGLGNTIYF; DNA: TGTGCCAGCAGTTTATCGTCGGAGGGGTTGGGAAACACCATATATTTT
D: TRBD1; J: TRBJ1-5; size: few; length: 13; V: TRBV10-3; CDR3: CASRDREGQPQHF; DNA: TGTGCCAGTCGGGACAGGGAAGGCCAGCCCCAGCATTTT
D: TRBD1; J: TRBJ1-5; size: NA; length: 18; V: TRBV30; CDR3: CAWSPGRQGYGSNQPQHF; DNA: TGTGCCTGGAGCCCAGGGCGACAGGGTTACGGCAGCAATCAGCCCCAGCATTTT
D: NA; J: TRBJ1-3; size: few; length: 14; V: TRBV28; CDR3: CASRLSGPGNTIYF; DNA: TGTGCCAGCAGACTCTCAGGGCCTGGAAACACCATATATTTT
D: NA; J: TRBJ1-1; size: NA; length: 13; V: TRBV29-1; CDR3: CSVYRWPNTEAFF; DNA: TGCAGCGTTTACCGTTGGCCGAACACTGAAGCTTTCTTT